This T cell receptor (beta chain) was obtained from a study of OX40 agonist ivuxolimab in advanced cancers. At the level of the study: Therapy given before enrollment (anti-PD-1, anti-PD-L1 or anti-CTLA-4) was allowed, and 40% to 45% had some.

Germline V gene sequence: CDR1 SGHTA, CDR2 FQGNSA. V was trimmed by 1 base and J by 5 bases, leaving 5 bases between them. The CDR3 sequence is 13 residues long. Libraries were prepared by immunoSEQ multiplex PCR; TCRdb keeps only in-frame clonotypes and omits some of them. The sample holds fewer than 120,000 clones, roughly 89% seen once. This TCR came from an adult with an advanced solid tumor such as melanoma, head and neck, liver or kidney cancer. The rearrangement links TRBV7-2 to TRBJ1-4; D remains unclear. The starting material was CD4+ or CD8+ T cells sorted from blood, obtained in a trial of the OX40 agonist ivuxolimab. The CDR3 DNA reads as TGTGCCAGCAGCTTAGACAGAAATGAAAAACTGTTTTTT. This encodes CASSLDRNEKLFF.